These T cell receptor beta chains were read from a single sample in a study of T cells in Graves' hyperthyroidism and ophthalmopathy. A single record per CDR3 protein comes from TCRdb applying MiXCR to the multiplex PCR reads. This repertoire shows hundreds of thousands of distinct CDR3 sequences, 35% to 55% found once; its top ten account for about 7.9%. The material sequenced was peripheral blood or thyroid tissue (not recorded which). These receptors were taken from a woman in her late teens or twenties with Graves' hyperthyroidism. CDR3s include the opening cysteine and the closing phenylalanine or tryptophan. D genes are given only for firm matches. For some rows the clone size is stated as once, few or many, or as a class when expanded; others skip it.

TRBJ2-7	NA	NA	TRBV20-1	TGCAGTGCCCTCCGGGACGAGCAGTACTTC	CSALRDEQYF
TRBJ1-2	NA	few	TRBV4-1	TGTGCCAGCAGCCAAGATGTGGAAAGGGGCAATGGCTACACCTTC	CASSQDVERGNGYTF
TRBJ1-5	TRBD1	few	TRBV2	TGTGCCAGCAGTAGTAGGGACAGGGGGAGGAATCAGCCCCAGCATTTT	CASSSRDRGRNQPQHF
TRBJ2-7	NA	few	TRBV7-2	TGTGCCAGCAGCTTAGGAGGCAGGGTGAGTGCCTACGAGCAGTACTTC	CASSLGGRVSAYEQYF
TRBJ2-7	NA	NA	TRBV6-1	TGTGCCAGCTCCCTCGGGGTTAACACCTACGAGCAGTACTTC	CASSLGVNTYEQYF
TRBJ1-2	TRBD1	NA	TRBV24-1	TGTGCCACCAGTGAACGGGACAGGGGTGTCTATGGCTACACCTTC	CATSERDRGVYGYTF
TRBJ2-7	NA	many	TRBV15	TGTGCCACCGGACTACGGCAGTTCGGCTACGAGCAGTACTTC	CATGLRQFGYEQYF
TRBJ2-5	TRBD2	NA	TRBV2	TGTGCCAGCAGTACCGCGGGACTAGCGGGCGAGACCCAGTACTTC	CASSTAGLAGETQYF
TRBJ2-7	TRBD2	NA	TRBV7-3	TGTGCCAGCAGCTTGTATGCGGGAGAGCGCGAGCAGTACTTC	CASSLYAGEREQYF
TRBJ1-5	NA	few	TRBV10-2	TGCGCCAGCAGTGAGGCCCCTCCGCCTAATCAGCCCCAGCATTTT	CASSEAPPPNQPQHF
TRBJ2-2	NA	NA	TRBV9	TGTGCCAGCAGCGGGTCACCGGACAGGGAGCTGTTTTTT	CASSGSPDRELFF
TRBJ1-2	NA	few	TRBV24-1	TGTGCCACCAGTGATGTCGAGTCAATCGCCGGGCTCAACTATGGCTACACCTTC	CATSDVESIAGLNYGYTF
TRBJ1-1	NA	few	TRBV13	TGTGCCAGCAGCTCCCTGGACACGAACACTGAAGCTTTCTTT	CASSSLDTNTEAFF
TRBJ1-1	TRBD1	NA	TRBV10-3	TGTGCCATCAGTGTCTCAGGGGGGAGGAGCACTGAAGCTTTCTTT	CAISVSGGRSTEAFF
TRBJ2-6	NA	NA	TRBV15	TGTGCCACCAGCAGATCCCCAGGGGCTGACTCTGGGGCCAACGTCCTGACTTTC	CATSRSPGADSGANVLTF
TRBJ2-5	NA	many	TRBV2	TGTGCCACGGGACAACAAGAGACCCAGTACTTC	CATGQQETQYF
TRBJ1-5	TRBD1	NA	TRBV27	TGTGCCAGCAGTTCGGACAGGGGGCAACAGCCCCAGCATTTT	CASSSDRGQQPQHF
TRBJ1-2	TRBD1	few	TRBV6-5	TGTGCCAGCAGGCACGGGACAGGGAATGGCTACACCTTC	CASRHGTGNGYTF
TRBJ2-7	TRBD1	NA	TRBV29-1	TGCAGCGTTGGGGGACAGGGGAATCAGCCCCAGCAGTACTTC	CSVGGQGNQPQQYF
TRBJ2-7	TRBD2	NA	TRBV20-1	TGCAGTGCGCCAGGAGCGGGATTTCGCGAGCAGTACTTC	CSAPGAGFREQYF
TRBJ1-1	NA	few	TRBV10-3	TGTGCCAGCAGTAGTTCGGGGCCGATGAACACTGAAGCTTTCTTT	CASSSSGPMNTEAFF
TRBJ2-7	TRBD1	NA	TRBV9	TGTGCCAGCAGACCGACAGGGGGGGTCTCCTACGAGCAGTACTTC	CASRPTGGVSYEQYF
TRBJ1-1	NA	many	TRBV29-1	TGCAGCGTTGAAATGGCTGGCGTGAACACTGAAGCTTTCTTT	CSVEMAGVNTEAFF
TRBJ1-2	TRBD1	once	TRBV20-1	TGCAGTGCTAGGAGACAGGGAAGCTACACCTTC	CSARRQGSYTF
TRBJ2-7	NA	few	TRBV7-9	TGTGCCAGCAGCTTAGGTGCGGGACTTCTCCCCTACGAGCAGTACTTC	CASSLGAGLLPYEQYF
TRBJ1-3	NA	many	TRBV7-9	TGTGCCAGCAGCTTCGGGGGGTTATCTGGAAACACCATATATTTT	CASSFGGLSGNTIYF
TRBJ1-5	TRBD1	NA	TRBV7-2	TGCGCCAGCAGCCCCCGGGACAGGGGCAAGGGACAGCCCCAGCATTTT	CASSPRDRGKGQPQHF
TRBJ1-2	NA	NA	TRBV29-1	TGCAGCGCCTCTCCCCAGGGTGGGGACTACACCTTC	CSASPQGGDYTF
TRBJ2-7	TRBD1	NA	TRBV25-1	TGTGCCAGCAGTTACTCGGGACAGGGGGACTACGAGCAGTACTTC	CASSYSGQGDYEQYF
TRBJ1-4	NA	NA	TRBV4-1	TGCGCCAGCAGCCAATTCACAGGGGAAAAACTGTTTTTT	CASSQFTGEKLFF
TRBJ1-5	NA	NA	TRBV2	TGTGCCAGCAGTTATATCAGGTTTCAGCCCCAGCATTTT	CASSYIRFQPQHF
TRBJ1-1	NA	NA	TRBV5-1	TGCGCCAGCAGCGCGGACTCAGGGAACACTGAAGCTTTCTTT	CASSADSGNTEAFF
TRBJ1-1	TRBD1	few	TRBV7-3	TGTGCCAGCAGCCCGGGACAGGGGGTGACTGAAGCTTTCTTT	CASSPGQGVTEAFF
TRBJ2-7	NA	NA	TRBV7-9	TGTGCCAGTAGTATGGGACTGGGCTCCTACGGGCAGTACTTC	CASSMGLGSYGQYF